The 32 T cell receptor beta chains presented below share a single source sample, sequenced in a study of radiotherapy plus CTLA-4 blockade in lung cancer. The protocol was immunoSEQ multiplex PCR, while the TCRdb copy is restricted to in-frame clones and leaves out a portion. The profile covers 55,000 to 70,000 clones, with around 85% appearing a single time and approximately 16% taken by the ten largest. The specimen was peripheral blood, collected from a patient treated with radiotherapy plus ipilimumab. The origin of the receptors is a human donor with non-small cell lung cancer who had a complete response to radiotherapy plus ipilimumab.

The chain combines TRBV18 with TRBJ2-7; D might be TRBD1 (6 bases). This CDR3 has 12 residues. Per the germline V gene, CDR1 is KGHSH and CDR2 is LQKENI. Trimming pared 6 bases from V and 5 bases from J, leaving 11 bases between. The chain's CDR3 is CASSQGTNEQYV. For the CDR3, the DNA is TGTGCCAGCTCTCAGGGGACCAACGAGCAGTACGTC.

This sequence joins TRBV19 and TRBJ1-2; unclear D gene. Per germline, CDR1 LNHDA and CDR2 SQIVND (reference sequence). Trimming took 2 bases from V and 6 from J, leaving 10 bases between them. The CDR3 covers 13 residues. CDR3 region: CASSIQDRHGYTF. The CDR3 DNA is TGTGCCAGTAGTATACAGGATCGGCATGGCTACACCTTC.

The chain uses TRBV19 and TRBJ2-5; TRBD2 agrees at 13 bases. The CDR3 is 18 amino acids. V lost 0 bases and J lost 4; bases outside the gene matches: 8. Germline loops: CDR1 LNHDA, CDR2 SQIVND (reference sequence). DNA for the CDR3: TGTGCCAGTAGTATAGACCTTGGACTAGCGGGAGAAGGAGAGACCCAGTACTTC. Amino acids: CASSIDLGLAGEGETQYF.

The gene calls are TRBV7-9 and TRBJ2-7; maybe TRBD2 (6 bases). V gave up 5 bases and J gave up 4 bases, with 12 bases separating them. Germline V gene lookup returns CDR1 SEHNR and CDR2 FQNEAQ (reference sequence). This CDR3 has 13 amino acids. The CDR3: CASSPRDYYEQYV. The CDR3 DNA is TGTGCCAGCAGCCCGCGGGATTATTACGAGCAGTACGTC.

The CDR3 loop reads CASSAGQESSPLHF. The CDR3 DNA sequence: TGTGCCAGCAGTGCGGGACAGGAGAGTTCACCCCTCCACTTT. The chain uses TRBV6-5 and TRBJ1-6; the match to TRBD1 covers 8 bases. V shed 5 bases, J shed 9 bases, and the junction held 6 bases outside the gene matches. CDR3 length: 14 amino acids. Per the germline V gene, CDR1 is MNHEY and CDR2 is SVGAGI.

This clone was picked up one time. This rearrangement joins TRBV10-3 to TRBJ1-4, with 10 bases fitting TRBD1. V trimming: 0 bases; J trimming: 8 bases; junction bases outside the gene matches: 6. CDR3 size: 16 residues. Germline V lookup: CDR1 ENHRY, CDR2 SYGVKD. As DNA, the CDR3 is TGTGCCATCAGTGAGTCGATCGGGACAGGGGTCGAAAAACTGTTTTTT. This translates into CAISESIGTGVEKLFF.

The V and J genes are TRBV25-1 and TRBJ1-1; the D is unclear. Germline assignment: CDR1 MGHDK and CDR2 SYGVNS. V lost 5 bases to trimming and J lost 1 base, with 8 bases between them. The CDR3 is made up of 13 amino acids. CDR3 amino acids: CASSRSGNTEAFF. The CDR3 region has the DNA TGTGCCAGCAGTCGATCGGGGAACACTGAAGCTTTCTTT.

This clone was picked up a small number of times. Here the CDR3 reads CASSKEDEVKPQHF. For the CDR3, the DNA is TGTGCCAGCAGCAAGGAGGACGAGGTGAAGCCCCAGCATTTT. The rearrangement uses TRBV21-1 and TRBJ1-5. TRBV21-1 has pseudogene status. This CDR3 has 14 residues.

The genes are TRBV14 and TRBJ1-2; TRBD1 might be the D (6 bases). Germline CDR1 is SGHDN and CDR2 is FVKESK. The CDR3 has 16 residues. Trimming shortened V by 0 bases and J by 5 bases, and 16 bases separated the two germline ends. For the CDR3, the DNA is TGTGCCAGCAGCCAAGATAGGGGACGGGGGGCATATGGCTACACCTTC. Its translation is CASSQDRGRGAYGYTF.

This clone has just a few counts. J is TRBJ2-7 and V is TRBV18; TRBD1 matches at 9 bases. V shed 5 bases, J shed 3 bases, and the junction held 8 bases outside the gene matches. This CDR3 is 15 amino acids long. Germline CDR1 reads KGHSH; CDR2 reads LQKENI. The chain's CDR3 is CASSWTGEGNYEQYF. The CDR3 region has the DNA TGTGCCAGCTCATGGACAGGGGAAGGAAACTACGAGCAGTACTTC.

This chain uses TRBV2 with TRBJ2-1; TRBD2 might be the D (7 bases). Per germline, CDR1 SNHLY and CDR2 FYNNEI. V lost 4 bases, J lost 1 base, and 11 bases lay in between. The CDR3 is 15 amino acids. CDR3: CASSARGGSYNEQFF. As DNA, the CDR3 is TGTGCCAGCAGTGCTAGGGGGGGGTCCTACAATGAGCAGTTCTTC.

This chain connects TRBV5-1 to TRBJ1-4; D unresolved. The CDR3 length is 13 residues. Looked up from germline, CDR1 is SGHRS and CDR2 is YFSETQ. V was clipped by 5 bases and J by 8 bases, with 13 bases between them. CDR3 nucleotides: TGCGCCAGCAGTCGGGATACGGGAGAAAAACTGTTTTTT. Protein product: CASSRDTGEKLFF.

The chain couples TRBV7-2 to TRBJ1-2; no clear D gene. The CDR3 runs 16 residues. CDR1 and CDR2 (germline): SGHTA, FQGNSA. Trimming took off 1 base at V and 9 bases at J, with 21 bases between the two ends. This CDR3 is CASSLESGLLAMRYTF. The CDR3 coding sequence is TGTGCCAGCAGCTTAGAATCGGGGTTACTTGCAATGCGCTACACCTTC.

The J gene is TRBJ2-2, the V gene TRBV29-1; 8 bases line up with TRBD1. This CDR3 has 14 residues. Per the germline V gene, CDR1 is SQVTM and CDR2 is ANQGSEA. V shed 7 bases and J 1 base; nucleotides not matched to a gene: 5. The CDR3 bases are TGCAGCGCCATACAGGGGGGGAACACCGGGGAGCTGTTTTTT. Residues: CSAIQGGNTGELFF.

This clone turned up a few times. The CDR3 DNA sequence: TGTGCCAGCAGCCGGGGGGGACTAGCGGCCCAGAAGCAGTTCTTC. Its translation is CASSRGGLAAQKQFF. The chain has TRBV11-3 and TRBJ2-1; 11 bases align to TRBD2. Germline lookup yields CDR1 SGHNT and CDR2 YENEEA. Germline trimming cut 5 bases from V and 11 bases from J; bases unmatched to any gene: 11. The CDR3 is made up of 15 amino acids.

J is TRBJ2-2 and V is TRBV2; maybe TRBD2 (5 bases). The germline gives CDR1 SNHLY, CDR2 FYNNEI. The CDR3 has 14 amino acids. The V end lost 4 bases, the J end lost 4 bases, and 10 bases lay between the germline ends. The CDR3 here is CASSGEGSTGELFF. In DNA form, the CDR3 reads TGTGCCAGCAGTGGTGAGGGAAGCACCGGGGAGCTGTTTTTT.

The chain carries TRBV4-1 and TRBJ1-5; tentatively, D is TRBD1 (5 bases). Germline CDR1 MGHRA, CDR2 YSYEKL. V shed 4 bases and J shed 0 bases, with 13 bases lying between them. This CDR3 is 16 amino acids long. CDR3 in amino acids: CASSPRGGDSNQPQHF. The CDR3, as DNA: TGCGCCAGCAGCCCACGGGGGGGGGATAGCAATCAGCCCCAGCATTTT.

V usage is TRBV5-6 and J usage is TRBJ1-2; TRBD1 matches 10 bases. This CDR3 is built from 15 residues. The ends lost 4 bases at V and 6 bases at J; junction bases unmatched: 9. Germline V gene data show CDR1 as SGHDT and CDR2 as YYEEEE. CDR3 sequence: CASSVDRGRRDGYTF. CDR3 DNA sequence: TGTGCCAGCAGCGTCGACAGGGGGCGGCGAGATGGCTACACCTTC.

This chain joins TRBV5-6 and TRBJ1-5, with 7 bases matching TRBD1. This CDR3 contains 18 residues. Germline V gene data show CDR1 as SGHDT and CDR2 as YYEEEE. J gave up 2 bases and V 0 bases, and 11 bases lay outside the gene matches. In nucleotides, the CDR3 is TGTGCCAGCAGCTTGGCGGGACAGCTCTATCTTGGCAATCAGCCCCAGCATTTT. It codes for CASSLAGQLYLGNQPQHF.

This clone occurred once. This chain connects TRBV18 to TRBJ1-2; 7 bases fit TRBD1. The V gene's germline CDR1 is KGHSH and CDR2 LQKENI. The V and J ends lost 2 bases and 9 bases, in that order; junction bases with no gene match: 9. This CDR3 contains 14 residues. This chain's CDR3 is CASSPRGQTMSYTF. The CDR3 nucleotides are TGTGCCAGCTCACCAAGGGGACAGACCATGAGCTACACCTTC.

The rearrangement joins TRBV4-1 to TRBJ1-2; D might be TRBD1 (6 bases). There are 15 residues in the CDR3. Germline V gene lookup returns CDR1 MGHRA and CDR2 YSYEKL. V was cut by 8 bases and J by 5 bases, with 21 bases left in between. CDR3 protein: CASASTGFKGYGYTF. As DNA, the CDR3 is TGCGCCAGCGCATCGACAGGCTTCAAGGGTTATGGCTACACCTTC.

The CDR3 sequence is CASSLAGSRSPLHF. CDR3 DNA: TGTGCCAGCAGCTTAGCGGGGAGCAGGTCACCCCTCCACTTT. The V and J genes are TRBV11-2 and TRBJ1-6; no clear D gene. V was clipped by 1 base and J by 10 bases, with 11 bases between them. The V gene's germline CDR1 is SGHAT and CDR2 FQNNGV. The length of the CDR3 is 14 residues.

This clone was seen a few times. This same CDR3 is encoded by further DNA sequences in the sample. This chain joins TRBV18 and TRBJ1-4; the match to TRBD1 covers 9 bases. V shed 3 bases, J shed 5 bases, and the junction held 1 base outside the gene matches. The CDR3 loop spans 14 amino acids. CDR1 and CDR2 from the germline V gene are KGHSH and LQKENI. Here the CDR3 reads CASSPGTGNEKLFF. The CDR3 DNA reads as TGTGCCAGCTCACCCGGGACAGGGAATGAAAAACTGTTTTTT.

In regard to this clone: A junction boundary mismatches the germline segment, possibly from a read error. This chain uses TRBV2 with TRBJ1-2; 10 bases align to TRBD1. This CDR3 region has 14 residues. Germline-derived CDR1 and CDR2 are SNHLY and FYNNEI. The CDR3 protein is CASTETGGLFGYPF. For the CDR3, the DNA is TGTGCCAGCACCGAGACAGGGGGCCTCTTTGGCTACCCCTTC. The full variable domain, with the rest looked up from reference TRBV2 and TRBJ1-2, is EPEVTQTPSHQVTQMGQEVILRCVPISNHLYFYWYRQILGQKVEFLVSFYNNEISEKSEIFDDQFSVERPDGSNFTLKIRSTKLEDSAMYFCASTETGGLFGYPFGSGTRLTVV.

The chain combines TRBV5-6 with TRBJ1-2; 7 bases align to TRBD1. CDR1 and CDR2 (germline): SGHDT, YYEEEE. CDR3 length: 13 residues. The junction had 3 bases not matched to a gene; V was cut back by 2 bases and J by 5 bases. Written as DNA, the CDR3 is TGTGCCAGCAGCTTACCAGGGGGGTATGGCTACACCTTC. It translates to CASSLPGGYGYTF.

This clone has a single count. The chain combines TRBV7-9 with TRBJ2-2; D is perhaps TRBD2 (5 bases). Trimming removed 7 bases at V and 6 bases at J, with 15 bases between. Germline CDR1 and CDR2: SEHNR and FQNEAQ (reference sequence). The CDR3 spans 14 residues. The CDR3, as DNA: TGTGCCAGCACCCAGGAGGACGTAGCCGGGGAGCTGTTTTTT. Translating gives CASTQEDVAGELFF.

This clone was detected once. The chain recombines TRBV5-1 with TRBJ2-3; 8 positions agree with TRBD2. The CDR3 contains 16 residues. V shed 4 bases, J shed 0 bases, and the junction held 7 bases outside the gene matches. The germline V gene encodes CDR1 SGHRS and CDR2 YFSETQ. The CDR3 here is CASSPLTSDSTDTQYF. The CDR3 nucleotides read TGCGCCAGCAGCCCTTTGACTAGCGATAGCACAGATACGCAGTATTTT.

The chain combines TRBV10-3 with TRBJ2-1; a weak D match, TRBD2 (6 bases). With 10 bases removed from V and 10 bases from J, the gap between germline ends came to 17 bases. CDR1 and CDR2 (germline): ENHRY, SYGVKD. CDR3 length equals 12 residues. As DNA, the CDR3 is TGTGCCACCCTTGCGGGGACGGGAGAGCAGTTCTTC. The encoded protein is CATLAGTGEQFF.

CDR3 loop: CATNPGQPADTQYF. As DNA, the CDR3 is TGTGCCACTAATCCGGGACAGCCAGCAGATACGCAGTATTTT. V is TRBV19 and J is TRBJ2-3, with TRBD1 matching over 7 bases. CDR3 length equals 14 residues. With V trimmed by 10 bases and J by 4 bases, 11 bases remained unmatched. CDR1 is LNHDA and CDR2 is SQIVND in the germline V gene (reference sequence). The whole variable domain, filled in from reference TRBV19 and TRBJ2-3, reads DGGITQSPKYLFRKEGQNVTLSCEQNLNHDAMYWYRQDPGQGLRLIYYSQIVNDFQKGDIAEGYSVSREKKESFPLTVTSAQKNPTAFYLCATNPGQPADTQYFGPGTRLTVL.

The gene calls are TRBV7-2 and TRBJ2-5; 7 bases line up with TRBD2. Germline V gives CDR1 SGHTA, CDR2 FQGNSA. The ends lost 5 bases at V and 7 bases at J; junction bases unmatched: 7. The CDR3 contains 13 residues. CDR3 coding DNA: TGTGCCAGCAGCCCCACCCCGGGGGGGACCCAGTACTTC. It yields the protein CASSPTPGGTQYF.

The rearrangement links TRBV29-1 to TRBJ1-1, with 7 bases matching TRBD1. This CDR3 comprises 12 residues. Trimming at V came to 7 bases and at J to 4 bases, leaving 6 bases not matched to a gene. Looked up from germline, CDR1 is SQVTM and CDR2 is ANQGSEA. The CDR3 nucleotides are TGCAGCGCCGCGGACAGGTCCACTGAAGCTTTCTTT. Amino acid sequence: CSAADRSTEAFF. Using reference TRBV29-1 and TRBJ1-1 for the parts outside the CDR3, the full variable domain is SAVISQKPSRDICQRGTSLTIQCQVDSQVTMMFWYRQQPGQSLTLIATANQGSEATYESGFVIDKFPISRPNLTFSTLTVSNMSPEDSSIYLCSAADRSTEAFFGQGTRLTVV.

The chain has TRBV6-1 and TRBJ1-2; TRBD1 aligns across 7 bases. Trimming took 8 bases from V and 2 from J; bases not matched to a gene: 5. The CDR3 consists of 13 residues. Germline V gene sequence: CDR1 MNHNS, CDR2 SASEGT. The CDR3 sequence: CASEGGLNYGYTF. Here the CDR3 DNA reads TGTGCCAGCGAAGGGGGCTTGAACTATGGCTACACCTTC.